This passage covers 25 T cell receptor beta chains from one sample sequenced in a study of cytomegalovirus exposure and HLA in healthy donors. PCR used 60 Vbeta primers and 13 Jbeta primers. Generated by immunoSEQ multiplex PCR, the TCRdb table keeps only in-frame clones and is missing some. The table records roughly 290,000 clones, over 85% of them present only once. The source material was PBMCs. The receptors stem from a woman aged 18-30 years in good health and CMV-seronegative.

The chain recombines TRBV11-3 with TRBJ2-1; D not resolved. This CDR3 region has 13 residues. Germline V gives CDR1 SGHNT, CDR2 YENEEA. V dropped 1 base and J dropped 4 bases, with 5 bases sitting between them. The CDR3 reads CASSLGRYNEQFF. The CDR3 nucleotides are TGTGCCAGCAGCTTAGGCAGATACAATGAGCAGTTCTTC.

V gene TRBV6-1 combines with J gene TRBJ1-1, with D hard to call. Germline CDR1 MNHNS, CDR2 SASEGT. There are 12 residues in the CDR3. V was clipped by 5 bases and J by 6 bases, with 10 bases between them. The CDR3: CASSRGGPEAFF. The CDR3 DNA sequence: TGTGCCAGCAGTCGGGGTGGACCTGAAGCTTTCTTT.

The CDR3 bases are TGCAGCGTTGAACCACAGGGGGCTGATGGCTACACCTTC. It codes for CSVEPQGADGYTF. The chain carries TRBV29-1 and TRBJ1-2; 9 nucleotides align to TRBD1. The germline gives CDR1 SQVTM, CDR2 ANQGSEA. V lost 2 bases to trimming and J lost 6 bases; unmatched junction nucleotides: 4. The CDR3 totals 13 residues. The full variable domain, in which reference TRBV29-1 and TRBJ1-2 provide the parts outside the CDR3, is SAVISQKPSRDICQRGTSLTIQCQVDSQVTMMFWYRQQPGQSLTLIATANQGSEATYESGFVIDKFPISRPNLTFSTLTVSNMSPEDSSIYLCSVEPQGADGYTFGSGTRLTVV.

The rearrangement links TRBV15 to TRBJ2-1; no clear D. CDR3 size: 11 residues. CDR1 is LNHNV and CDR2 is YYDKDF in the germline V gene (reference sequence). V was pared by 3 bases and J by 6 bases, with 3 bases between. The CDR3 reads CATSSLNEQFF. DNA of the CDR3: TGTGCCACCAGCAGCCTCAATGAGCAGTTCTTC.

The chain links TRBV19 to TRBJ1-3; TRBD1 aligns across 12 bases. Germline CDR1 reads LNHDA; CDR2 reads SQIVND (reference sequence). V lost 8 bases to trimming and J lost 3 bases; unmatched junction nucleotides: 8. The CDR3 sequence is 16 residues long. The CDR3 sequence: CASGGQGANLGNTIYF. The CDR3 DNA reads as TGTGCCAGTGGGGGACAGGGGGCGAATCTTGGAAACACCATATATTTT.

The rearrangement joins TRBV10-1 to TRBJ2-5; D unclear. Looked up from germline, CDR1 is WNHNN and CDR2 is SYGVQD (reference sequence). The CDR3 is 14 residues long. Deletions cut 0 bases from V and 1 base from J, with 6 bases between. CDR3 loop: CASSESAGQETQYF. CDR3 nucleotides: TGCGCCAGCAGTGAGTCGGCAGGCCAAGAGACCCAGTACTTC.

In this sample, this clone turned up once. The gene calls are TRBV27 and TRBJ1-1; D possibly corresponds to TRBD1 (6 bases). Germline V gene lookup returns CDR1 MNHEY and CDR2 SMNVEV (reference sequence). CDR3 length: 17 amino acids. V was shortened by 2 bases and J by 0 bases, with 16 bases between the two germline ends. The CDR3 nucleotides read TGTGCCAGCAGTTTACTTAGGGACACCTTTATGAACACTGAAGCTTTCTTT. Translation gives CASSLLRDTFMNTEAFF.

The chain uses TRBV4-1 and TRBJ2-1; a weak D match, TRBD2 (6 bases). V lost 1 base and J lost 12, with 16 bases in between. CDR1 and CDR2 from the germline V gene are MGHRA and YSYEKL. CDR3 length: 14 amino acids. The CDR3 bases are TGCGCCAGCAGCCAAGGACCCCTCGGGGGTGTGCAGTTCTTC. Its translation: CASSQGPLGGVQFF.

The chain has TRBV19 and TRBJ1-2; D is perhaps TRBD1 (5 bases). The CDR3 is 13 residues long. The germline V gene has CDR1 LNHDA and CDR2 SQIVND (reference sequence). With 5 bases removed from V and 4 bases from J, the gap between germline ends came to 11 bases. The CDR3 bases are TGTGCCAGTAGTGGGCAGGGTCTCTATGGCTACACCTTC. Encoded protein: CASSGQGLYGYTF.

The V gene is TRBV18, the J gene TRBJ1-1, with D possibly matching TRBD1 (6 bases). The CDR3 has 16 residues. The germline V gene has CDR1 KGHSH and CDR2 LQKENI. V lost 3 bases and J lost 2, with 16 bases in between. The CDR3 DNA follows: TGTGCCAGCTCACCTTACCAGGGGAGCCCCAACACTGAAGCTTTCTTT. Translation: CASSPYQGSPNTEAFF.

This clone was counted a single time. CDR3: CASSLRTGMNTEAFF. CDR3 bases: TGCGCCAGCAGCTTAAGGACAGGCATGAACACTGAAGCTTTCTTT. The chain recombines TRBV5-1 with TRBJ1-1, with 7 nucleotides matching TRBD1. The CDR3 is 15 residues long. Per germline, CDR1 SGHRS and CDR2 YFSETQ. The trim removed 2 bases at V and 0 bases at J, leaving 4 bases unmatched.

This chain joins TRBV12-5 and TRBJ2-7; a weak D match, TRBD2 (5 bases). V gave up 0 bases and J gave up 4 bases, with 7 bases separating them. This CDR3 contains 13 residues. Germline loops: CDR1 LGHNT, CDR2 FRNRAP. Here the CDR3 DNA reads TGTGCTAGTGGTTTGGTACTAGGGTACGAGCAGTACTTC. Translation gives CASGLVLGYEQYF.

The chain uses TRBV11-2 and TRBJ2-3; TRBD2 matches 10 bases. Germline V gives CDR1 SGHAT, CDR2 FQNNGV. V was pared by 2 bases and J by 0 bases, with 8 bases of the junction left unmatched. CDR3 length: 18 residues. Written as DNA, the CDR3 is TGTGCCAGCAGCTTAAGGCTAGCGGGGGATACTAGCACAGATACGCAGTATTTT. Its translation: CASSLRLAGDTSTDTQYF.

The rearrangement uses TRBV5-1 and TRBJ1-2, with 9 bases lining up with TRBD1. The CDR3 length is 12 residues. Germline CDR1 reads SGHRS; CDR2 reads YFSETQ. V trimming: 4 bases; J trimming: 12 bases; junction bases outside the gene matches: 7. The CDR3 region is CASSMGQGWHTF. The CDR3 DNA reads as TGCGCCAGCAGCATGGGACAGGGATGGCACACCTTC.

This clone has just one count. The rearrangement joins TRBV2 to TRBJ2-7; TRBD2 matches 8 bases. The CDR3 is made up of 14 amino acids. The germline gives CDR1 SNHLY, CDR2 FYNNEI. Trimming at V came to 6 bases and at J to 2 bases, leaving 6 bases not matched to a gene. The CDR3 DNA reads TGTGCCAGCAGGAGGAGCGGGGGACCCTACGAGCAGTACTTC. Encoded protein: CASRRSGGPYEQYF.

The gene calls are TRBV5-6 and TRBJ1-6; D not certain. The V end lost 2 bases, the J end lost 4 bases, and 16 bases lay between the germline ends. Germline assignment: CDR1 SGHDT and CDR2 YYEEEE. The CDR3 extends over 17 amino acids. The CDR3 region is CASSFNERGIYNSPLHF. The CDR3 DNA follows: TGTGCCAGCAGCTTTAATGAGCGCGGAATTTATAATTCACCCCTCCACTTT.

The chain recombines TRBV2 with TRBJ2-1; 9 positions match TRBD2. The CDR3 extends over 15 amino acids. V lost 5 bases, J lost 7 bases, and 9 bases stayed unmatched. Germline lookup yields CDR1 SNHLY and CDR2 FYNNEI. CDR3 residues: CASSMWSGGSNEQFF. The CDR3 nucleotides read TGTGCCAGCAGTATGTGGAGCGGGGGGTCAAATGAGCAGTTCTTC. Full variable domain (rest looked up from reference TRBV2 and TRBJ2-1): EPEVTQTPSHQVTQMGQEVILRCVPISNHLYFYWYRQILGQKVEFLVSFYNNEISEKSEIFDDQFSVERPDGSNFTLKIRSTKLEDSAMYFCASSMWSGGSNEQFFGPGTRLTVL.

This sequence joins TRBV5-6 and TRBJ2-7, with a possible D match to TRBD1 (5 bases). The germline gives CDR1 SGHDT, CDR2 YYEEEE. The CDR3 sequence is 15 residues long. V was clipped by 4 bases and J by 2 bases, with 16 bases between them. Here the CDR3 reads CASSPPGRATYEQYF. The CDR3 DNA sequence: TGTGCCAGCAGCCCCCCCGGCAGGGCCACCTACGAGCAGTACTTC.

Here the CDR3 DNA reads TGTGCCAGCAGTCCCGACAGGGTTAATGGCGGGGAGCTGTTTTTT. Its protein product is CASSPDRVNGGELFF. The rearrangement uses TRBV2 and TRBJ2-2, with 7 bases that match TRBD1. The CDR3 is 15 residues long. Trimming cost V 5 bases and J 7 bases; bases outside gene matches: 10. CDR1 is SNHLY and CDR2 is FYNNEI in the germline V gene.

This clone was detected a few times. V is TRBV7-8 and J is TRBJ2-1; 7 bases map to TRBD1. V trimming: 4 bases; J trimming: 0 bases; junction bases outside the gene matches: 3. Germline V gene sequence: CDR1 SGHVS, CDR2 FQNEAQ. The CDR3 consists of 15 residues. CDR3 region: CASSSDRASYNEQFF. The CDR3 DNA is TGTGCCAGCAGCTCCGACAGGGCCTCCTACAATGAGCAGTTCTTC.

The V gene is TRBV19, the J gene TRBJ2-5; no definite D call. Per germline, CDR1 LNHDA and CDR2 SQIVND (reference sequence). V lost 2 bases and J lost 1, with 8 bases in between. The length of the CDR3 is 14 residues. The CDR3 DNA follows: TGTGCCAGTAGTATACTGAACAGCCAAGAGACCCAGTACTTC. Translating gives CASSILNSQETQYF.

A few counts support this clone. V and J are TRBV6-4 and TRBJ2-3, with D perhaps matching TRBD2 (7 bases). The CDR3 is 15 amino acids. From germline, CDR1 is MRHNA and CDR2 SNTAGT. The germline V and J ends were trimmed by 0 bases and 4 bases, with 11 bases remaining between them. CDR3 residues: CASSDSGGPSDTQYF. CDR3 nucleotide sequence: TGTGCCAGCAGTGACTCGGGGGGGCCATCAGATACGCAGTATTTT.

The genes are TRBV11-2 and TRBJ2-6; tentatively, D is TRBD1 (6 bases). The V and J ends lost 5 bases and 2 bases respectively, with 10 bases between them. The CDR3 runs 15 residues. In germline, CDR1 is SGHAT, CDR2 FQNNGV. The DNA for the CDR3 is TGTGCCAGCAGCCCCAGGGGAACTGGGGCCAACGTCCTGACTTTC. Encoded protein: CASSPRGTGANVLTF.

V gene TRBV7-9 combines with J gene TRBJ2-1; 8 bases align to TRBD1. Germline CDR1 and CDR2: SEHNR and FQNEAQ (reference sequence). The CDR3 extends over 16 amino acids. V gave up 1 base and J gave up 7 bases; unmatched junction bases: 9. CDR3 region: CASSLVIGQGANEQFF. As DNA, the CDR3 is TGTGCCAGCAGCTTAGTTATCGGCCAGGGGGCAAATGAGCAGTTCTTC.

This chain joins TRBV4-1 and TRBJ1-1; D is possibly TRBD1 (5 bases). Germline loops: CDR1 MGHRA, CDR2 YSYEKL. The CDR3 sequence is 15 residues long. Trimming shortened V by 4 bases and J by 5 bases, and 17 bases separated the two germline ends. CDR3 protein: CASSRRGRGETEAFF. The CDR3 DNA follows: TGCGCCAGCAGCCGCCGGGGGAGGGGTGAGACTGAAGCTTTCTTT.